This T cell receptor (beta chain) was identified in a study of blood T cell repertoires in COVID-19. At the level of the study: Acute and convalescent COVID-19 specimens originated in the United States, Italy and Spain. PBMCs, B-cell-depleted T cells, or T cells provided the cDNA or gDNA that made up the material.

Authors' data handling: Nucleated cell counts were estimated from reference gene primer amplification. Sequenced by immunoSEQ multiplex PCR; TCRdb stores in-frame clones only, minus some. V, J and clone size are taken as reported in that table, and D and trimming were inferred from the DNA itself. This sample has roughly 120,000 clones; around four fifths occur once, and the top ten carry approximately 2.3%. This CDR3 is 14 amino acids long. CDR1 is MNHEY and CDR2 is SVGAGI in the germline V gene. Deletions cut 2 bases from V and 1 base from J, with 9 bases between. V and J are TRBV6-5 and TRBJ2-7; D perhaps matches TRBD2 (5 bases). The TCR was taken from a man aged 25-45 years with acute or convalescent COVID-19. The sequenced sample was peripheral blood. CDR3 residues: CASSYSGESYEQYF. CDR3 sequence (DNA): TGTGCCAGCAGTTACAGTGGGGAGTCCTACGAGCAGTACTTC.